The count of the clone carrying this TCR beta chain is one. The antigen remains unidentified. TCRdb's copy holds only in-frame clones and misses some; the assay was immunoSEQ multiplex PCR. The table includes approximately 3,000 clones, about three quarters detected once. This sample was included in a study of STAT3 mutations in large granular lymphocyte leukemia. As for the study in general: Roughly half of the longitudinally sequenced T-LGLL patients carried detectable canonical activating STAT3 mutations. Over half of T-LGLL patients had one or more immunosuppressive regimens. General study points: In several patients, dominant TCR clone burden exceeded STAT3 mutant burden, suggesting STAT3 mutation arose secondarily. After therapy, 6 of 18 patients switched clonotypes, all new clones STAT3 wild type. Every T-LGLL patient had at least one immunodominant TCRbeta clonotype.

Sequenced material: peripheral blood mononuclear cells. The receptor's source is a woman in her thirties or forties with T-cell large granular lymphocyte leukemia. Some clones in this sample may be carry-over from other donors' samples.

This CDR3 is CASSPGDRNSPLHF. CDR3 DNA: TGTGCCAGCAGCCCAGGGGACAGAAATTCACCCCTCCACTTT. This chain links TRBV4-2 with TRBJ1-6; 7 bases align to TRBD1. The germline CDR1 and CDR2 sequences are LGHNA and YNFKEQ. This CDR3 has 14 amino acids. J lost 7 bases, V lost 4 bases, and 4 bases had no gene match.